The rows below give T cell receptor beta chains drawn from one sample of a study of blood T cells in healthy people across ages. TCRdb re-called the 5' RACE reads with MiXCR, one entry per CDR3 protein. In the table there are hundreds of thousands of distinct CDR3 sequences, about 56% of which are singletons. Material for sequencing was blood. The source is a man aged 35 to 55 in good health. CDR3s include the opening cysteine and the closing phenylalanine or tryptophan. Fields, in order: clone size, V gene, J gene, D gene, CDR3 protein, CDR3 DNA. A D gene is named only where the DNA matches it firmly. Only some rows state a clone size, as once, few, many or a class for expanded clones.

many	TRBV9	TRBJ2-1	NA	CASSVRTGTANEQFF	TGTGCCAGCAGCGTACGCACAGGGACCGCCAATGAGCAGTTCTTC
NA	TRBV20-1	TRBJ2-7	TRBD2	CSARVTSGPHSYEQYF	TGCAGTGCTAGAGTGACTAGCGGACCTCACTCCTACGAGCAGTACTTC
NA	TRBV4-1	TRBJ2-5	NA	CASSPTRGFLETQYF	TGCGCCAGCAGCCCCACGAGGGGGTTCCTAGAGACCCAGTACTTC
few	TRBV27	TRBJ2-3	NA	CASSTNRPDTQYF	TGTGCCAGCAGCACCAACCGCCCAGATACGCAGTATTTT
once	TRBV24-1	TRBJ2-6	NA	CASQIGGKYSGANVLTF	TGTGCCAGCCAAATAGGGGGAAAGTACTCTGGGGCCAACGTCCTGACTTTC
NA	TRBV27	TRBJ2-5	NA	CASSPTQTGVGETQYF	TGTGCCAGCAGTCCGACGCAAACCGGGGTAGGAGAGACCCAGTACTTC
NA	TRBV12-3/TRBV12-4	TRBJ1-2	NA	CASSLQLGYGYTF	TGTGCCAGCAGCCTCCAATTGGGCTATGGCTACACCTTC
NA	TRBV7-2	TRBJ1-6	NA	CASSPVRGFSNSPLHF	TGTGCCAGCAGCCCCGTCCGGGGCTTCTCCAATTCACCCCTCCACTTT
NA	TRBV7-2	TRBJ2-3	TRBD2	CASSLVGGGALDTQYF	TGTGCCAGCAGCTTAGTGGGCGGGGGGGCCTTAGATACGCAGTATTTT
NA	TRBV5-1	TRBJ2-3	NA	CASSWGLATTDTQYF	TGCGCCAGCAGCTGGGGCCTAGCTACCACAGATACGCAGTATTTT
once	TRBV27	TRBJ2-3	NA	CARKVRGHLTPDTQYF	TGTGCCAGAAAGGTACGAGGCCACCTAACCCCAGATACGCAGTATTTT
NA	TRBV7-2	TRBJ2-1	TRBD1	CASSLSGQINEQFF	TGTGCCAGCAGCTTATCGGGACAGATAAATGAGCAGTTCTTC
few	TRBV9	TRBJ1-2	NA	CASSPQPRETYGYTF	TGTGCCAGCAGCCCTCAGCCCCGGGAGACCTATGGCTACACCTTC
NA	TRBV10-3	TRBJ1-2	NA	CAISDKGSYGYTF	TGTGCCATCAGTGATAAGGGTTCCTATGGCTACACCTTC
few	TRBV12-3/TRBV12-4	TRBJ1-5	NA	CASSFVGGGPNQPQHF	TGTGCCAGCAGTTTCGTAGGAGGGGGGCCCAATCAGCCCCAGCATTTT
NA	TRBV12-3/TRBV12-4	TRBJ2-2	NA	CASSFETGELFF	TGTGCCAGCAGTTTTGAGACCGGGGAGCTGTTTTTT
once	TRBV20-1	TRBJ1-1	NA	CSASGATLNTEAFF	TGCAGTGCTAGTGGGGCCACGTTAAACACTGAAGCTTTCTTT
NA	TRBV2	TRBJ2-7	NA	CASSSRRVNEQYF	TGTGCCAGCAGTTCTAGAAGGGTGAACGAGCAGTACTTC
NA	TRBV28	TRBJ2-1	TRBD2	CASSPLSGGEFF	TGTGCCAGCAGTCCTCTTTCCGGGGGGGAGTTCTTC
NA	TRBV4-2	TRBJ1-5	NA	CASSRKDGHQPQHF	TGTGCCAGCAGCCGAAAGGACGGCCATCAGCCCCAGCATTTT
few	TRBV7-9	TRBJ1-4	NA	CASSLPPANEKLFF	TGTGCCAGCAGCTTACCCCCAGCTAATGAAAAACTGTTTTTT
NA	TRBV7-2	TRBJ2-1	NA	CASSLGQEGEQFF	TGTGCCAGCAGCTTAGGGCAGGAAGGTGAGCAGTTCTTC
NA	TRBV11-2	TRBJ2-6	TRBD2	CASSLVGGSTGANVLTF	TGTGCCAGCAGCTTAGTCGGCGGGAGTACTGGGGCCAACGTCCTGACTTTC
NA	TRBV29-1	TRBJ2-3	TRBD2	CSVDAGVTDTQYF	TGCAGCGTTGATGCGGGAGTTACAGATACGCAGTATTTT
NA	TRBV28	TRBJ1-5	NA	CASTSGGPQPQHF	TGTGCCAGCACCTCGGGAGGACCGCAGCCCCAGCATTTT
NA	TRBV7-9	TRBJ2-1	NA	CASSSRGSGHNEQFF	TGTGCCAGCAGCTCCCGTGGTAGCGGACACAATGAGCAGTTCTTC
once	TRBV2	TRBJ2-5	TRBD1	CASSSRTGGLETQYF	TGTGCCAGCAGCTCGCGGACAGGGGGCTTAGAGACCCAGTACTTC
few	TRBV27	TRBJ1-5	TRBD1	CASQSGGSNQPQHF	TGTGCCAGCCAATCAGGGGGTAGCAATCAGCCCCAGCATTTT
once	TRBV6-2/TRBV6-3	TRBJ2-7	NA	CASRTDERDSTYEQYF	TGTGCCAGCAGGACCGATGAAAGGGACTCCACCTACGAGCAGTACTTC
NA	TRBV19	TRBJ2-7	TRBD2	CASSPRGFYEQYF	TGTGCCAGTAGTCCGCGGGGGTTCTACGAGCAGTACTTC
few	TRBV12-3/TRBV12-4	TRBJ1-5	TRBD1	CASSRTGVQPQHF	TGTGCCAGCAGCAGGACAGGGGTTCAGCCCCAGCATTTT
NA	TRBV7-7	TRBJ2-5	NA	CASSLRAGENVVGRTQYF	TGTGCTAGCAGCTTGCGGGCAGGGGAGAACGTTGTCGGCAGGACCCAGTACTTC
once	TRBV15	TRBJ2-5	NA	CATSRDGKTQYF	TGTGCCACCAGCAGAGATGGGAAGACCCAGTACTTC
NA	TRBV20-1	TRBJ1-5	TRBD1	CSAWTGQGYQPQHF	TGCAGTGCTTGGACGGGACAGGGGTATCAGCCCCAGCATTTT
NA	TRBV15	TRBJ2-4	NA	CATSRDLGQTLVNIQYF	TGTGCCACCAGCAGAGATCTGGGGCAGACATTAGTAAACATTCAGTACTTC
NA	TRBV7-6	TRBJ2-3	NA	CASGGRTDTQYF	TGTGCCAGCGGGGGCCGGACAGATACGCAGTATTTT
NA	TRBV7-9	TRBJ1-2	TRBD1	CASSPSDRRGYTF	TGTGCCAGCAGCCCGTCGGACAGGAGGGGCTACACCTTC
few	TRBV6-1	TRBJ2-3	TRBD2	CASSHRTSGYSTDTQYF	TGTGCCAGCAGCCACCGGACTAGCGGCTATAGCACAGATACGCAGTATTTT
few	TRBV29-1	TRBJ2-1	TRBD2	CSVGTSTQNEQFF	TGCAGCGTCGGGACTAGTACGCAGAATGAGCAGTTCTTC
NA	TRBV27	TRBJ2-3	NA	CASRRGTSVPYF	TGTGCCAGCCGTAGGGGGACAAGCGTGCCGTATTTT
NA	TRBV28	TRBJ2-7	TRBD2	CASNSGAPYEQYF	TGTGCCAGCAATAGCGGGGCTCCCTACGAGCAGTACTTC
NA	TRBV12-3/TRBV12-4	TRBJ2-1	TRBD2	CASSSPPAGGINEQFF	TGTGCCAGCAGCTCGCCACCCGCGGGAGGGATCAATGAGCAGTTCTTC
NA	TRBV20-1	TRBJ2-1	TRBD2	CSAAGTTFFYNEQFF	TGCAGTGCTGCCGGGACTACCTTTTTCTACAATGAGCAGTTCTTC
NA	TRBV4-1	TRBJ2-3	NA	CASSLRDQYTDTQYF	TGCGCCAGCTCTCTCCGGGACCAATACACAGATACGCAGTATTTT
NA	TRBV2	TRBJ2-5	TRBD2	CASSEREEQETQYF	TGTGCCAGCAGTGAGCGGGAGGAGCAAGAGACCCAGTACTTC
few	TRBV28	TRBJ2-3	NA	CASSFRDGYADTQYF	TGTGCCAGCAGTTTTCGGGACGGATACGCAGATACGCAGTATTTT
NA	TRBV29-1	TRBJ2-2	TRBD1	CSFRQGSNTGELFF	TGCAGCTTCAGACAGGGATCGAACACCGGGGAGCTGTTTTTT
few	TRBV7-2	TRBJ2-5	TRBD1	CASSSRGQGQETQYF	TGTGCCAGCAGCTCTAGGGGGCAGGGGCAGGAGACCCAGTACTTC
NA	TRBV4-3	TRBJ2-3	TRBD2	CASSQDSSGRAYTQYF	TGCGCCAGCAGCCAAGATAGTAGCGGGAGGGCTTATACGCAGTATTTT
many	TRBV13	TRBJ2-1	TRBD1	CASSQSLQGGEQFF	TGTGCCAGCAGCCAGAGCCTACAGGGGGGTGAGCAGTTCTTC
NA	TRBV10-3	TRBJ2-3	TRBD1	CAVHRGLMTDTQYF	TGTGCCGTCCACAGGGGCCTAATGACAGATACGCAGTATTTT